Below, one T cell receptor (beta chain) is given with its context. What it recognizes is unknown. Researchers ran the PCR with 60 Vbeta and 13 Jbeta primers. Method: immunoSEQ multiplex PCR; TCRdb's copy keeps in-frame clones and lacks some. The sample includes some 160,000 clones, 80% to 90% of them seen just once. This entry is derived from a study of cytomegalovirus exposure and HLA in healthy donors. Study results and limitations: The analysis excluded some indistinguishable V segments, including TRBV6-2 and TRBV6-3. Sequencing likely generated an artifact that appeared as a cluster of highly shared sequence variants. It was reportedly the case that the classifier diagnosed cytomegalovirus status with high specificity and sensitivity. HLA restriction was apparent for most CMV-associated TCR beta chains in a later analysis.

CDR1 and CDR2 from the germline V gene are MNHEY and SMNVEV (reference sequence). The CDR3 totals 15 residues. V was clipped by 4 bases and J by 4 bases, with 17 bases between them. J is TRBJ2-7 and V is TRBV27, with D perhaps matching TRBD2 (6 bases). The material sequenced was PBMCs. The source is a middle-aged woman in good health and CMV-seropositive. CDR3 coding DNA: TGTGCCAGCAGTTCCCGCCGGGAGAGTTTGTACGAGCAGTACTTC. It specifies CASSSRRESLYEQYF.